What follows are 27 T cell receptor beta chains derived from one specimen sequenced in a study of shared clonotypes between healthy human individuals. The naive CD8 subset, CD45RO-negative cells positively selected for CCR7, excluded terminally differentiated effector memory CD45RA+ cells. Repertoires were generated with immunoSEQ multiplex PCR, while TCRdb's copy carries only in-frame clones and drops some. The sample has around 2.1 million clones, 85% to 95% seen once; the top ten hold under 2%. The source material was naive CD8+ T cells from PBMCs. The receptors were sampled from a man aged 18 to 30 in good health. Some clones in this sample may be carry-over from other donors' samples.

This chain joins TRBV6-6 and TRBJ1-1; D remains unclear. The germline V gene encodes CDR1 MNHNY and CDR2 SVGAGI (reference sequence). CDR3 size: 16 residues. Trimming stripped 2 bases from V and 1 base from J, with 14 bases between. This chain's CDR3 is CASSYRPYERNTEAFF. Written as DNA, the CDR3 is TGTGCCAGCAGTTACAGACCCTATGAGAGGAACACTGAAGCTTTCTTT.

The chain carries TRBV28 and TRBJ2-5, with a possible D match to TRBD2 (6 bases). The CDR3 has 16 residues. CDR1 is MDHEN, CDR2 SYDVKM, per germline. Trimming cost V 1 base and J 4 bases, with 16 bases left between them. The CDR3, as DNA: TGTGCCAGCAGTTTATTGGGACTGGGGATGGGAGAGACCCAGTACTTC. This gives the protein CASSLLGLGMGETQYF.

The CDR3 is CASSLSQAIQPQHF. For the CDR3, the DNA is TGTGCCAGCAGTTTATCGCAGGCCATTCAGCCCCAGCATTTT. The V gene is TRBV27, the J gene TRBJ1-5; D is unclear. CDR1 and CDR2 (germline): MNHEY, SMNVEV (reference sequence). V lost 0 bases and J 6 bases, leaving 9 bases between the germline ends. There are 14 residues in the CDR3.

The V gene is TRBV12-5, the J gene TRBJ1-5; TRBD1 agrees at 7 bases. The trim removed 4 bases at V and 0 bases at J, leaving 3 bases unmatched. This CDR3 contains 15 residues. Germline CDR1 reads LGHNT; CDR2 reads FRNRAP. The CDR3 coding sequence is TGTGCTAGTGGTTACAGGGGCTATAGCAATCAGCCCCAGCATTTT. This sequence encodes CASGYRGYSNQPQHF.

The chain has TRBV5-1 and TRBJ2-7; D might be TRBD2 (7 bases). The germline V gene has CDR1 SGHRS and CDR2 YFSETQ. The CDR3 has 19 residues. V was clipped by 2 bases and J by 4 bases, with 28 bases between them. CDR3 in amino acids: CASSFGSGTARGQRYEQYF. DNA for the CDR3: TGCGCCAGCAGCTTTGGCTCCGGGACCGCGCGGGGGCAGAGGTACGAGCAGTACTTC.

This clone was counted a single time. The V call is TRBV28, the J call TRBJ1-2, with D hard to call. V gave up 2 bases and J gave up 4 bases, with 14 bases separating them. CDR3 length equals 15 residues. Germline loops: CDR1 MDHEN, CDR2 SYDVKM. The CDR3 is CASSLTRSGGYGYTF. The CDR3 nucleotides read TGTGCCAGCAGTTTAACCCGATCAGGCGGCTATGGCTACACCTTC.

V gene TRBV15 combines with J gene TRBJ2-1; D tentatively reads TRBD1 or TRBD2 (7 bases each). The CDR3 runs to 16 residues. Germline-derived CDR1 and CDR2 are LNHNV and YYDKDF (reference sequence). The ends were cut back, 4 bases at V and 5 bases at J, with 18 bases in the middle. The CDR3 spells CATSIGTAGWNNEQFF. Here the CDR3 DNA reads TGTGCCACCAGCATTGGGACAGCGGGGTGGAACAATGAGCAGTTCTTC.

CDR3 in DNA: TGTGCCAGCAGCGTAGCTGGGACGATGATCTATGGCTACACCTTC. This translates into CASSVAGTMIYGYTF. J is TRBJ1-2 and V is TRBV9; perhaps TRBD1 as D (5 bases). The CDR3 extends over 15 amino acids. With 0 bases removed from V and 4 bases from J, the gap between germline ends came to 13 bases. CDR1 is SGDLS and CDR2 is YYNGEE in the germline V gene. The variable domain in full, with the rest retrieved from reference TRBV9 and TRBJ1-2, is DSGVTQTPKHLITATGQRVTLRCSPRSGDLSVYWYQQSLDQGLQFLIQYYNGEERAKGNILERFSAQQFPDLHSELNLSSLELGDSALYFCASSVAGTMIYGYTFGSGTRLTVV.

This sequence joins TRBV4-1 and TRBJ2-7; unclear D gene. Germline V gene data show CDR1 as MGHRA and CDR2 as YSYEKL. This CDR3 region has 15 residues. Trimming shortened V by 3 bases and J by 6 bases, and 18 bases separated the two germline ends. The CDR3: CASSHSLGQVGEQYF. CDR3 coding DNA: TGCGCCAGCAGCCATTCTCTCGGGCAGGTCGGCGAGCAGTACTTC.

The CDR3 reads CSVEGVSTGGPSRKETQYF. For the CDR3, the DNA is TGCAGCGTTGAAGGCGTGTCGACGGGAGGGCCTAGTAGGAAAGAGACCCAGTACTTC. This chain connects TRBV29-1 to TRBJ2-5; 8 bases are a match to TRBD2. Germline V gene sequence: CDR1 SQVTM, CDR2 ANQGSEA. Trimming at V came to 1 base and at J to 3 bases, leaving 19 bases not matched to a gene. The CDR3 totals 19 residues.

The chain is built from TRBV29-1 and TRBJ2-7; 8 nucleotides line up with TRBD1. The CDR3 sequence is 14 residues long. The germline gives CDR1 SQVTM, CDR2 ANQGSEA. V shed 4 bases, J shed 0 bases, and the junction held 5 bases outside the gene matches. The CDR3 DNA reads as TGCAGCGTTGTGACAGGGGAAAACTCCTACGAGCAGTACTTC. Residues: CSVVTGENSYEQYF.

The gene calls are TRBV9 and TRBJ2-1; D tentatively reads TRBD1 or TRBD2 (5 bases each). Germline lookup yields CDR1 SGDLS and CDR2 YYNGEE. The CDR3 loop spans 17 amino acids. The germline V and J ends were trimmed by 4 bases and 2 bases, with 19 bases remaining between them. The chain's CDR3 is CASSLSWGSGTYNEQFF. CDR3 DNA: TGTGCCAGCAGCCTCAGTTGGGGGTCGGGGACCTACAATGAGCAGTTCTTC.

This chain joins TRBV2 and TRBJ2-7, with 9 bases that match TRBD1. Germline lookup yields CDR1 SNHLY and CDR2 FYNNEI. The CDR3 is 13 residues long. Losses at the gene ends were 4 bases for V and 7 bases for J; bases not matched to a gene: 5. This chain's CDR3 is CASSVTGGKEQYF. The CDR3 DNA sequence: TGTGCCAGCAGTGTTACAGGGGGCAAGGAGCAGTACTTC.

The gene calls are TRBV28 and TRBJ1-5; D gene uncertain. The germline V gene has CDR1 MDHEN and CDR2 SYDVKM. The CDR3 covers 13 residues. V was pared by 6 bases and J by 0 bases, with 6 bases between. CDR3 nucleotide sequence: TGTGCCAGCAGAGACTCTAGCAATCAGCCCCAGCATTTT. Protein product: CASRDSSNQPQHF. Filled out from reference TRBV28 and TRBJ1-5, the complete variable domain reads DVKVTQSSRYLVKRTGEKVFLECVQDMDHENMFWYRQDPGLGLRLIYFSYDVKMKEKGDIPEGYSVSREKKERFSLILESASTNQTSMYLCASRDSSNQPQHFGDGTRLSIL.

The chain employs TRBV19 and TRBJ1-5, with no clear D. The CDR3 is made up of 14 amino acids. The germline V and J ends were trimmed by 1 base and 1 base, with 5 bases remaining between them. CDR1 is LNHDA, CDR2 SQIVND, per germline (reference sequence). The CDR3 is CASSIAWSNQPQHF. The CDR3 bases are TGTGCCAGTAGTATAGCTTGGAGCAATCAGCCCCAGCATTTT.

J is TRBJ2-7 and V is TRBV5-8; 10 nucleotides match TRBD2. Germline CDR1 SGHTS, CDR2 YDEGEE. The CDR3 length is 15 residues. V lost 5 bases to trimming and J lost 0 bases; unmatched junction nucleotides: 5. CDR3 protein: CASRISGGSSYEQYF. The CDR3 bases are TGTGCCAGCAGGATTAGCGGGGGGAGCTCCTACGAGCAGTACTTC. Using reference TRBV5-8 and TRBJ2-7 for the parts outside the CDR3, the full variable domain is EAGVTQSPTHLIKTRGQQATLRCSPISGHTSVYWYQQALGLGLQFLLWYDEGEERNRGNFPPRFSGRQFPNYSSELNVNALELEDSALYLCASRISGGSSYEQYFGPGTRLTVT.

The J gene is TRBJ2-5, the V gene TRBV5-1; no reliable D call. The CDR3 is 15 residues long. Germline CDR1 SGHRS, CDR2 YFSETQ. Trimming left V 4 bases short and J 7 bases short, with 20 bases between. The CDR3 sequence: CASSEESAYPGTQYF. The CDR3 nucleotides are TGCGCCAGCAGCGAAGAATCGGCCTATCCGGGGACCCAGTACTTC.

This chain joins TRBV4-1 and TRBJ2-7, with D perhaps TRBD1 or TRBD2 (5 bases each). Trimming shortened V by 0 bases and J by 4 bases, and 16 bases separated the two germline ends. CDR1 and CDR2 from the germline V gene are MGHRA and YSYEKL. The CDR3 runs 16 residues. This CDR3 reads CASSQETGRSWYEQYF. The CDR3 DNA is TGCGCCAGCAGCCAAGAAACGGGACGGTCTTGGTACGAGCAGTACTTC.

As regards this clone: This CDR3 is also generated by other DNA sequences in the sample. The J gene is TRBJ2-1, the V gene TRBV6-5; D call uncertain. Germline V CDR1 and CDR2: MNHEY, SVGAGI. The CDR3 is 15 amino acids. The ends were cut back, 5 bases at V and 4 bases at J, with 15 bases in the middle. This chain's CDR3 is CASSPSGSSYNEQFF. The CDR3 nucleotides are TGTGCCAGCAGTCCGTCCGGTTCGTCATACAATGAGCAGTTCTTC.

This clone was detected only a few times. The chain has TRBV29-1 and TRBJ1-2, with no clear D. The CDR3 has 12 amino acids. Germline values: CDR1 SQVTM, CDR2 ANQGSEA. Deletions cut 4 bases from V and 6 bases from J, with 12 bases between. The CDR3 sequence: CSVGPGIDGYTF. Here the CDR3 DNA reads TGCAGCGTTGGACCGGGAATCGATGGCTACACCTTC.

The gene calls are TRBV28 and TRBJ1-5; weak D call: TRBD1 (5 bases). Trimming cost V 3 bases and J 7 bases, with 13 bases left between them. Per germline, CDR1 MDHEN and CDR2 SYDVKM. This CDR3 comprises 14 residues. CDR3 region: CASSFKGFWQPQHF. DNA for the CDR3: TGTGCCAGCAGTTTTAAGGGGTTTTGGCAGCCCCAGCATTTT.

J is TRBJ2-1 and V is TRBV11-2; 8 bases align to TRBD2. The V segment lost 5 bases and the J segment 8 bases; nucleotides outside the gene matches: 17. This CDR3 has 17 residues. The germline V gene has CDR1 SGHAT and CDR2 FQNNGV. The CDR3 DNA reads TGTGCCAGCAGCGCGCCTCTAGCGGGTGGGGAAATATATGAGCAGTTCTTC. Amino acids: CASSAPLAGGEIYEQFF.

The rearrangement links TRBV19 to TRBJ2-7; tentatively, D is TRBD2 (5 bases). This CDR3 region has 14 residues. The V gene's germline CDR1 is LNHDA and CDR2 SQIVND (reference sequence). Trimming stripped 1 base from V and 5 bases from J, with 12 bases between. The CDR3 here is CASSIVAGSDEQYF. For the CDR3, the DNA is TGTGCCAGTAGTATAGTCGCGGGTAGCGACGAGCAGTACTTC.

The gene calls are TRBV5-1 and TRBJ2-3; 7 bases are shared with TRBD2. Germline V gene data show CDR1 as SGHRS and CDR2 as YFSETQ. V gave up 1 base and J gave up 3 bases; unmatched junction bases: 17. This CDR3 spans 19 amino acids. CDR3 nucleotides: TGCGCCAGCAGCTTGTACGAGGTCGTCTCGGGAGGAGTGACAGATACGCAGTATTTT. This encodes CASSLYEVVSGGVTDTQYF.

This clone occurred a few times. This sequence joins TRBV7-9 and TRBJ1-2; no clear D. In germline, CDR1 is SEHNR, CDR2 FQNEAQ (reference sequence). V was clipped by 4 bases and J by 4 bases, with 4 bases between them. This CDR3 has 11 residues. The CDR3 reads CASSWAYGYTF. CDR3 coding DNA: TGTGCCAGCAGCTGGGCCTATGGCTACACCTTC.

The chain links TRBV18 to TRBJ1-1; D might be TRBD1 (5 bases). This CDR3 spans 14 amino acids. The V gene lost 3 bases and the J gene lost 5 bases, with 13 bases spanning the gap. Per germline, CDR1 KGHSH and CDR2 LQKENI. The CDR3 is CASSPGGGVTEAFF. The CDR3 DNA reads TGTGCCAGCTCACCGGGTGGGGGGGTTACTGAAGCTTTCTTT. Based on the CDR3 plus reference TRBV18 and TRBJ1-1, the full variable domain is NAGVMQNPRHLVRRRGQEARLRCSPMKGHSHVYWYRQLPEEGLKFMVYLQKENIIDESGMPKERFSAEFPKEGPSILRIQQVVRGDSAAYFCASSPGGGVTEAFFGQGTRLTVV.

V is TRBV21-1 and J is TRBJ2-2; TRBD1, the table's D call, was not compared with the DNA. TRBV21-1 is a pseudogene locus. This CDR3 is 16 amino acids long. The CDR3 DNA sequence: TGTGCCAGCAGCAAAGGGGTCAGGGGGCGAGCCGGGGAGCTGTTTTTT. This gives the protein CASSKGVRGRAGELFF.